Included here is one TCR beta chain sequence, with context. Its cognate antigen is unknown. These data are taken from a study of cytomegalovirus exposure and HLA in healthy donors. The study's findings and limits: Most CMV-associated TCR beta chains appeared HLA-restricted in a later analysis. Presence/absence analyses supposed approximately even sequencing depth among donors.

The primer mix had 60 Vbeta and 13 Jbeta primers. Profiled with immunoSEQ multiplex PCR; TCRdb holds only in-frame clones, not every one. The repertoire holds more than 80,000 clones, 70% to 75% seen once, with less than 3% in the top ten. Trimming pared 4 bases from V and 0 bases from J, leaving 10 bases between. In germline, CDR1 is LNHDA, CDR2 SQIVND (reference sequence). CDR3 length: 14 amino acids. The specimen sequenced was PBMCs. The origin of this receptor is a female donor in good health and CMV-seronegative. V usage is TRBV19 and J usage is TRBJ2-7; D unclear. This CDR3 is CASSTLGYSYEQYF. The CDR3 DNA reads as TGTGCCAGTAGTACTCTAGGTTACTCCTACGAGCAGTACTTC. Full variable domain (outside the CDR3, taken from reference TRBV19 and TRBJ2-7): DGGITQSPKYLFRKEGQNVTLSCEQNLNHDAMYWYRQDPGQGLRLIYYSQIVNDFQKGDIAEGYSVSREKKESFPLTVTSAQKNPTAFYLCASSTLGYSYEQYFGPGTRLTVT.